This paragraph covers one T cell receptor beta chain sequence. Antigen: not known. This sample was taken from a study of T cell repertoires in cytomegalovirus infection. Looking at the study overall: Public TCR beta signatures were indicative of both CMV infection and a matching HLA type.

TCRdb independently ran MiXCR on the reads; one entry per CDR3 protein. Of around 740,000 distinct CDR3 sequences detected, 35% appear once; the ten largest clones hold 2.5% to 3.5%. The study's findings and limits: Within the response measured ex vivo, HLA-C-restricted CMV-specific TCR beta clonotypes were dominant. People with CMV and the relevant HLA were identified by cumulative public TCR beta family frequency.

The V end lost 0 bases, the J end lost 11 bases, and 8 bases lay between the germline ends. Germline V gene sequence: CDR1 SGHTA, CDR2 FQGTGA. This CDR3 region has 12 residues. Source material: PBMCs. The chain is built from TRBV7-3 and TRBJ2-1; possible D gene TRBD2, 5 bases. This sequence originates from a human donor in good health (CMV status not recorded). Some clones in this sample may be carry-over from other donors' samples. CDR3 sequence reads: CASSLTTGKQFF. CDR3 bases: TGTGCCAGCAGCTTAACGACGGGGAAGCAGTTCTTC.